This TCR beta chain was found in a study of blood T cell repertoires in COVID-19. Per the original methods: Estimation of nucleated cell counts relied on the amplification of reference gene primers. The assay was immunoSEQ multiplex PCR, and TCRdb's table has in-frame clones only and misses some. That table gives V, J and clone size, and the DNA gave D and trimming. The sample shows some 270,000 clones, 86% of them seen only once. This clonotype was sampled from a woman at least 80 years old with COVID-19, enrolled during active disease. The sequenced sample consisted of peripheral blood.

The CDR3: CASSSGLDRGTDTQYF. The CDR3 nucleotides read TGTGCCAGCAGCTCCGGACTAGATAGGGGCACAGATACGCAGTATTTT. The rearrangement uses TRBV7-3 and TRBJ2-3; the match to TRBD2 covers 7 bases. The trim removed 4 bases at V and 1 base at J, leaving 8 bases unmatched. The CDR3 extends over 16 amino acids. Germline V gives CDR1 SGHTA, CDR2 FQGTGA.